The rows below give T cell receptor beta chains drawn from one sample of a study of blood T cell repertoires in COVID-19. Assay: immunoSEQ multiplex PCR; the TCRdb copy retains only in-frame clones and omits some. The table records more than 65,000 clones, 75% to 90% of them present only once. Sequencing was carried out using peripheral blood. These receptors all come from a man of 80 years or more with acute or convalescent COVID-19. Both conserved end residues are part of each CDR3. The D gene is left open where the match is weak. Where a row states a size, it is once, few, many or the class of an expanded clone; other rows omit it.

clone_size | d_call | j_call | v_call | cdr3_nt | cdr3_aa
NA | TRBD2 | TRBJ2-7 | TRBV6-4 | TGTGCCAGCAGCGAGGGACTAGCCGTCTCCTACGAGCAGTACTTC | CASSEGLAVSYEQYF
NA | NA | TRBJ1-2 | TRBV19 | TGTGCCAGTAGTCCCGAGAGGGTGACCTATGGCTACACCTTC | CASSPERVTYGYTF
NA | TRBD1 | TRBJ2-2 | TRBV29-1 | TGCAGCGTGAGGGACAGGAACACCGGGGAGCTGTTTTTT | CSVRDRNTGELFF
few | NA | TRBJ2-7 | TRBV5-1 | TGCGCCAGCAGATTGAGCCTTCTCGCCCAGAGGGAATACGAGCAGTACTTC | CASRLSLLAQREYEQYF
NA | NA | TRBJ2-3 | TRBV7-3 | TGTGCCAGCAGCTTAACCGTGGTAGCAGGGGATACGCAGTATTTT | CASSLTVVAGDTQYF
once | TRBD1 | TRBJ2-3 | TRBV4-1 | TGCGCCAGCAGCCACGGGACAGGTAAAGATACGCAGTATTTT | CASSHGTGKDTQYF
NA | NA | TRBJ2-1 | TRBV12-3/TRBV12-4 | TGTGCCAGCAGCTCTTACAATGAGCAGTTCTTC | CASSSYNEQFF
once | TRBD1 | TRBJ2-7 | TRBV7-9 | TGTGCCAGCAGCCCAACAGGGGGCAGCTCCTACGAGCAGTACTTC | CASSPTGGSSYEQYF
NA | NA | TRBJ2-2 | TRBV6-2/TRBV6-3 | TGTGCCAGCAGTTACCTGTCGGGGGAGCTGTTTTTT | CASSYLSGELFF
NA | NA | TRBJ2-3 | TRBV10-2 | TGCGCCAGCAGCCCACAGGGCCCAGATACGCAGTATTTT | CASSPQGPDTQYF
NA | TRBD1 | TRBJ2-2 | TRBV7-2 | TGTGCCAGCAGCTCGGGACAGTTTAACACCGGGGAGCTGTTTTTT | CASSSGQFNTGELFF
NA | TRBD2 | TRBJ2-3 | TRBV6-7 | TGTGCCAGCAGTTACGGGCGGGAGGTACACACAGATACGCAGTATTTT | CASSYGREVHTDTQYF
NA | NA | TRBJ1-2 | TRBV12-3/TRBV12-4 | TGTGCCAGCACCCCCCGGGGGGATTTTGGCTACACCTTC | CASTPRGDFGYTF
NA | TRBD1 | TRBJ2-4 | TRBV6-1 | TGTGCCAGCAGTGCGTATCCGGGACAGGGACTGGCCAAAAACATTCAGTACTTC | CASSAYPGQGLAKNIQYF
NA | NA | TRBJ1-4 | TRBV5-5 | TGTGCCAGCAGCTTGGCTGCAGGGATGCAGGATAATGAAAAACTGTTTTTT | CASSLAAGMQDNEKLFF
NA | NA | TRBJ2-5 | TRBV5-4 | TGTGCCAGCAGCTTTAAGAAGCTACAAGAGACCCAGTACTTC | CASSFKKLQETQYF
NA | TRBD2 | TRBJ2-7 | TRBV2 | TGTGCCACCTTAGGGACTAGCGGGAGTTACGAGCAGTACTTC | CATLGTSGSYEQYF
NA | NA | TRBJ1-5 | TRBV10-2 | TGCGCCAGCAGTGTTAGCAGGGGCAATCAGCCCCAGCATTTT | CASSVSRGNQPQHF
NA | TRBD2 | TRBJ2-3 | TRBV3-1/TRBV3-2 | TGTGCCAGCAGCCAAGAGTTTCAGCGGGAGGGTTCAGGCACAGATACGCAGTATTTT | CASSQEFQREGSGTDTQYF
NA | NA | TRBJ2-3 | TRBV7-2 | TGTGCCAGCAGCTTAGGGGGGGGGCGGAATACGCAGTATTTT | CASSLGGGRNTQYF
NA | NA | TRBJ1-1 | TRBV5-6 | TGTGCCAGCACCCAATACGGAGTCCTTGAAGCTTTCTTT | CASTQYGVLEAFF
NA | NA | TRBJ2-1 | TRBV30 | TGTGCCTGGAGTGTACTCCACAATGAGCAGTTCTTC | CAWSVLHNEQFF
NA | TRBD2 | TRBJ2-1 | TRBV9 | TGTGCCAGCAGCTCATCAATAGCAGCGGGGGGGAATGAGCAGTTCTTC | CASSSSIAAGGNEQFF
NA | NA | TRBJ1-1 | TRBV14 | TGTGCCAGCAGCCAAGACAGGGTCATCACTGAAGCTTTCTTT | CASSQDRVITEAFF
few | NA | TRBJ1-1 | TRBV10-3 | TGTGCCATCAGTGAGTACGGTTTGAACACTGAAGCTTTCTTT | CAISEYGLNTEAFF
NA | TRBD1 | TRBJ1-1 | TRBV7-2 | TGTGCCAGCAGCTTATTCGCGGGACAGGGGAACACTGAAGCTTTCTTT | CASSLFAGQGNTEAFF
NA | TRBD1 | TRBJ2-7 | TRBV5-6 | TGTGCCAGCAGCTTGGGGGGAAGGACAGGGGGCCGAGGGGTCTACGAGCAGTACTTC | CASSLGGRTGGRGVYEQYF
NA | NA | TRBJ2-3 | TRBV6-5 | TGTGCCAGCGCCTCGCAGGGCAGGAGCACAGATACGCAGTATTTT | CASASQGRSTDTQYF
NA | NA | TRBJ1-1 | TRBV2 | TGTGCCAGCGGGACTGACACTGAAGCTTTCTTT | CASGTDTEAFF
NA | TRBD1 | TRBJ1-2 | TRBV27 | TGTGCCAGCAGTCCACGACAGACAGGGTCTGGCTACACCTTC | CASSPRQTGSGYTF
NA | NA | TRBJ2-7 | TRBV7-2 | TGTGCCAGCAGCTTACTCTACTACGAGCAGTACTTC | CASSLLYYEQYF
NA | NA | TRBJ1-1 | TRBV21-1 | TGTGCCAGCTTTAAAGCTTTCTTT | CASFKAFF
NA | TRBD2 | TRBJ2-5 | TRBV9 | TGTGCCAGCAGCGGGACTAGCGGGGGAGGAGAGACCCAGTACTTC | CASSGTSGGGETQYF
NA | NA | TRBJ1-5 | TRBV11-1 | TGTGCCAGCAGCTTAGGGGGCCCCAATCAGCCCCAGCATTTT | CASSLGGPNQPQHF
NA | TRBD2 | TRBJ2-1 | TRBV5-3 | TGTGCCAGAAGTTCCGGGACTAGCGGAAGTCCCTCCTCCTACAATGAGCAGTTCTTC | CARSSGTSGSPSSYNEQFF